This T cell receptor beta chain stems from a study of Graves' ophthalmopathy and Graves' hyperthyroidism. Germline lookup yields CDR1 KGHSH and CDR2 LQKENI. V gave up 3 bases and J gave up 7 bases, with 15 bases separating them. This CDR3 is built from 15 residues. General study points: Clonotypes were expanded in thyroid at above 0.001 frequency, and most also appeared in blood.

At least ten counts were recorded for this clonotype. The antigen remains unidentified. The sequenced template was RNA, covering the TCR beta CDR3 region. An initial RT-PCR round employing HTBI primers preceded a second-round multiplex PCR. Each CDR3 protein is one row after TCRdb ran MiXCR on the multiplex PCR reads. The sample has more than 150,000 distinct CDR3 sequences; more than 30% are singletons. Sequenced material: peripheral blood. The TCR comes from a woman in her forties with Graves' ophthalmopathy. The V and J genes are TRBV18 and TRBJ2-2; maybe TRBD2 (5 bases). The DNA of the CDR3 is TGTGCCAGCTCACCCCAAGAGGGCGTCGGCGGGGAGCTGTTTTTT. Its protein product is CASSPQEGVGGELFF.